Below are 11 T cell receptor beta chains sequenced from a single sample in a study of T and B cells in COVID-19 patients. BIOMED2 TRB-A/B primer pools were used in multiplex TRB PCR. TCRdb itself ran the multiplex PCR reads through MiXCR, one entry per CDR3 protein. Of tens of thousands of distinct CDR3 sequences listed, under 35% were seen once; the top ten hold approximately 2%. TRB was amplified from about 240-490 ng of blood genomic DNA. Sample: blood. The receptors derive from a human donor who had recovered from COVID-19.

The CDR3 here is CATSDFRDRAVRDTQYF. CDR3 DNA sequence: TGTGCCACCAGTGATTTCCGGGACAGGGCTGTGAGAGATACGCAGTATTTT. The chain joins TRBV24-1 to TRBJ2-3; 9 bases align to TRBD1. With V trimmed by 1 base and J by 5 bases, 9 bases remained unmatched. This CDR3 has 17 residues. CDR1 and CDR2 from the germline V gene are KGHDR and SFDVKD.

The DNA of the CDR3 is TGTGCCAGCAGCCGGCGAATGGTGGGCTCGGACTATGGCTACACCTTC. Encoded protein: CASSRRMVGSDYGYTF. This chain connects TRBV12-3 or TRBV12-4 to TRBJ1-2; D unresolved. V shed 6 bases and J shed 3 bases, with 20 bases lying between them. CDR3 size: 16 residues.

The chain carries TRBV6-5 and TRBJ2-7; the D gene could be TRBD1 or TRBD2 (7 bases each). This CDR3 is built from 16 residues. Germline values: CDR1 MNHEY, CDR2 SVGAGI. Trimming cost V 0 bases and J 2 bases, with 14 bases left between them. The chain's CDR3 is CASSYSRQGGAYEQYF. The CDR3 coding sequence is TGTGCCAGCAGTTACTCGAGGCAGGGGGGGGCCTACGAGCAGTACTTC.

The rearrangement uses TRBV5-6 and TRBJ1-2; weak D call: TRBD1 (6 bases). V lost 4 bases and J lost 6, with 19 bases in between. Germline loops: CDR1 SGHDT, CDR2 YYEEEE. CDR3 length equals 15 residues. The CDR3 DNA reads TGTGCCAGCAGCCGTACGTGGGGGCGAACCGATGGCTACACCTTC. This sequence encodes CASSRTWGRTDGYTF. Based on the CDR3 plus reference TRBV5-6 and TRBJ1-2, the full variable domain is DAGVTQSPTHLIKTRGQQVTLRCSPKSGHDTVSWYQQALGQGPQFIFQYYEEEERQRGNFPDRFSGHQFPNYSSELNVNALLLGDSALYLCASSRTWGRTDGYTFGSGTRLTVV.

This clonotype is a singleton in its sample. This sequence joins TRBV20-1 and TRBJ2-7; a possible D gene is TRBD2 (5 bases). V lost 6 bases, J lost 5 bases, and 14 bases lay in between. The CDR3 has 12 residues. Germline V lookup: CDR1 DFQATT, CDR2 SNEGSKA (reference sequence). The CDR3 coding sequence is TGCAGTGCCCCCCCCGGGAACAACGAGCAGTACTTC. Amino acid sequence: CSAPPGNNEQYF.

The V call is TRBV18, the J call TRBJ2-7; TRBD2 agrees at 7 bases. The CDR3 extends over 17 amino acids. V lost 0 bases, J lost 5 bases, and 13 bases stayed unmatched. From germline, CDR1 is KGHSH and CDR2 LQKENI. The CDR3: CASSPPLQTSPQDEQYF. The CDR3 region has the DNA TGTGCCAGCTCACCACCTTTACAGACTAGCCCTCAGGACGAGCAGTACTTC.

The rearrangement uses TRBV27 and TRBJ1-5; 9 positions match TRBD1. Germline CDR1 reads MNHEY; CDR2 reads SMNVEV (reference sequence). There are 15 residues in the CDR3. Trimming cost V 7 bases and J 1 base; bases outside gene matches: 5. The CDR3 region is CASKQGAESNQPQHF. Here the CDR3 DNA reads TGTGCCAGCAAACAGGGGGCGGAGAGCAATCAGCCCCAGCATTTT.

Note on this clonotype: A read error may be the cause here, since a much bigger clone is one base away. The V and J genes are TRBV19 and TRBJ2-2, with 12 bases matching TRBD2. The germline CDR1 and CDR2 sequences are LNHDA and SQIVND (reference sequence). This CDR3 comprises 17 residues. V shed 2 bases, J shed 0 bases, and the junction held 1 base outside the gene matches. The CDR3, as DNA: TGTGCCAGTAGTATACTAGCGGGGGGGTCGAACACCGGGGAGCTGTTTTTT. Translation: CASSILAGGSNTGELFF.

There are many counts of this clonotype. For the CDR3, the DNA is TGTGCCAGCAGTCCGGGGGACATCAGACAGAACACCGGGGAGCTGTTTTTT. Translation gives CASSPGDIRQNTGELFF. The rearrangement links TRBV6-4 to TRBJ2-2; D possibly matches TRBD1 or TRBD2 (6 bases each). Trimming shortened V by 5 bases and J by 1 base, and 17 bases separated the two germline ends. This CDR3 is 17 amino acids long. Germline V gene sequence: CDR1 MRHNA, CDR2 SNTAGT.

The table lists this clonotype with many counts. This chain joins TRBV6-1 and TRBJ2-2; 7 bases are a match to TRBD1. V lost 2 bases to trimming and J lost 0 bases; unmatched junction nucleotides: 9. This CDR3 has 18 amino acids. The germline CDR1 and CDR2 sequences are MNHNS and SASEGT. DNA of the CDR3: TGTGCCAGCAGTGAAAAAGCAGGGGGAGCCGCGAACACCGGGGAGCTGTTTTTT. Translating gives CASSEKAGGAANTGELFF.

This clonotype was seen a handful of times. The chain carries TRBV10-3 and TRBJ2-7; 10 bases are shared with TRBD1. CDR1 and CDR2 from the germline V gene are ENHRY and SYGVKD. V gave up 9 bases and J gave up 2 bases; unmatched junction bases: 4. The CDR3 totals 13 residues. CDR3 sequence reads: CAIGQGGTYEQYF. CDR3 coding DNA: TGTGCCATTGGACAGGGGGGAACCTACGAGCAGTACTTC.